This TCR beta chain is from a study of lymphopenia after photon versus proton radiotherapy (dated by TCRdb to between 2017 and 2020). With respect to the entire study: The immunological effects of photon versus proton radiation therapy were compared in patients with gastrointestinal tumors who developed high-grade lymphopenia. The cohort comprised about 20 patients with gastrointestinal tumors who received either photon or proton therapy and then developed lymphopenia. The goal of the study was to characterize the differences between the two radiation modalities in how they affect the immune system. Overall study outcomes, separate from this receptor: After the lymphocyte count nadir, oligoclonal expansion, especially of CD8+ Temra cells, was observed in photon-treated repertoires, and the drop in diversity was driven by this expansion. Relative stability during treatment was observed in proton-treated patients, whereas loss of naive T cells and TCR diversity and gain of effector/memory populations were observed in photon-treated patients. The survival association was examined only in patients who died, and the authors described better survival with proton therapy as a possibility, not as a demonstrated result. Across the cohort, a larger post-nadir drop in TCR diversity was inversely correlated with overall survival time among patients who died.

Libraries were constructed by the immunoSEQ multiplex PCR assay. T cell repertoires were profiled with deep sequencing of rearranged TCR beta loci together with multiparametric flow cytometry. The clones in this table, taken by TCRdb from immuneACCESS, are in-frame only. Not every clone is retained; where verified, under half of the shortfall comes from an unresolved V gene, and the cause of the rest is unknown. The sample table holds about 50,000 clones, of which approximately 82% were seen once. The top ten clonotypes cover over 25% of the sample. Comment on this clone: The antigen it binds to is not known. No qualities accompany the bases; no much larger clone lies one base away.

V loses 0 bases of germline sequence and J loses 8 bases, and the interval between the two ends is 16 bases. For CDR1 and CDR2, the germline V gene (reference sequence) lists LNHNV and YYDKDF. From its cysteine to its phenylalanine, the CDR3 spans 15 amino acids. The retained sequence is limited to the CDR3, 45 bases, with the frame set at the first base. Sequenced here: peripheral blood, sampled from a patient treated with photon-based radiotherapy. This TCR was recovered from a man aged 45-65 years with gastric cancer. The chain joins TRBV15 to TRBJ1-2, with the D gene uncertain. The sequenced DNA: TGTGCCACCAGCAGAGATCTAGGAAGGCAGGCGGGCTACACCTTC. Translated, this gives CATSRDLGRQAGYTF. The CDR3 plus the reference TRBV15 and TRBJ1-2 genes for the other parts give the full variable domain: DAMVIQNPRYQVTQFGKPVTLSCSQTLNHNVMYWYQQKSSQAPKLLFHYYDKDFNNEADTPDNFQSRRPNTSFCFLDIRSPGLGDTAMYLCATSRDLGRQAGYTFGSGTRLTVV.